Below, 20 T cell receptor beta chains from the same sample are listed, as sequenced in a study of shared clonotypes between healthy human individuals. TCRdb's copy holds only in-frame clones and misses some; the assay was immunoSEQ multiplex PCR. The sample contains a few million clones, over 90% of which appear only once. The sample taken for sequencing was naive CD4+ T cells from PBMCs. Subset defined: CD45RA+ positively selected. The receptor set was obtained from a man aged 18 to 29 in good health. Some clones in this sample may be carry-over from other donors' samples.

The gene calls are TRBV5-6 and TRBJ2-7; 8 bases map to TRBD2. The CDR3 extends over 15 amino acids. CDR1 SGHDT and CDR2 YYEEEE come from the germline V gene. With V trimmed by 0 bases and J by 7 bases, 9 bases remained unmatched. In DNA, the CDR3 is TGTGCCAGCAGCTTGGCTGCGGGAGGCTCACAAGAGCAGTACTTC. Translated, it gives CASSLAAGGSQEQYF.

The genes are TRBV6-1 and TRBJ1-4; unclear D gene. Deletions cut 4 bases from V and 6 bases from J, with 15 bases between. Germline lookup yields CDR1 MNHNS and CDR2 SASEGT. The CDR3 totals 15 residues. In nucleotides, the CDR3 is TGTGCCAGCAGTGGTTGGCGGACGAGGCATGAAAAACTGTTTTTT. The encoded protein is CASSGWRTRHEKLFF.

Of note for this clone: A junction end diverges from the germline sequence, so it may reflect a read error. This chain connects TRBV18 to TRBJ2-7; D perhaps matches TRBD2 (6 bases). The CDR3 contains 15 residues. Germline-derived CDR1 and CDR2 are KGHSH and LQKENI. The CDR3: CASSEGIGGSSEQYF. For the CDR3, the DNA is TGTGCCAGCTCAGAAGGCATTGGAGGGTCCTCCGAGCAGTACTTC.

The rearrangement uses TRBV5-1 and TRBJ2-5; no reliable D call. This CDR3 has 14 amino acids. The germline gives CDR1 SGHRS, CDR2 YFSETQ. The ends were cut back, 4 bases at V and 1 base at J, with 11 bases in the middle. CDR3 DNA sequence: TGCGCCAGCAGCAACACTATGTCCCAAGAGACCCAGTACTTC. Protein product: CASSNTMSQETQYF.

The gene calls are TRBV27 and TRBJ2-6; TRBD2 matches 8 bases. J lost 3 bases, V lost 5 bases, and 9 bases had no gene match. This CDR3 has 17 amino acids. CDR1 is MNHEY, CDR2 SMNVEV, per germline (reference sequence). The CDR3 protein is CASSLVGRAVGANVLTF. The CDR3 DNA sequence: TGTGCCAGCAGTCTCGTCGGGAGGGCCGTTGGGGCCAACGTCCTGACTTTC. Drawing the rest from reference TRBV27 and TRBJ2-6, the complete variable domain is EAQVTQNPRYLITVTGKKLTVTCSQNMNHEYMSWYRQDPGLGLRQIYYSMNVEVTDKGDVPEGYKVSRKEKRNFPLILESPSPNQTSLYFCASSLVGRAVGANVLTFGAGSRLTVL.

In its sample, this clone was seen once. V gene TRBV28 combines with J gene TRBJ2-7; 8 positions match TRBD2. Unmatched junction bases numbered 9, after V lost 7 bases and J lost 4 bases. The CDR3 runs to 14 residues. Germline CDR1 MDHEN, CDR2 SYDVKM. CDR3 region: CASIRGASGYEQYF. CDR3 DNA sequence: TGTGCCAGCATCCGAGGGGCTAGCGGGTACGAGCAGTACTTC.

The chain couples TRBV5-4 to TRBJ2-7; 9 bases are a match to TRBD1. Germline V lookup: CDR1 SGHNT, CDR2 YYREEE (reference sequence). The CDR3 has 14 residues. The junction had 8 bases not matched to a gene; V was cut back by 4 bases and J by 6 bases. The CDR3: CASSAGQGTVEQYF. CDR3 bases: TGTGCCAGCAGCGCCGGACAGGGGACGGTCGAGCAGTACTTC.

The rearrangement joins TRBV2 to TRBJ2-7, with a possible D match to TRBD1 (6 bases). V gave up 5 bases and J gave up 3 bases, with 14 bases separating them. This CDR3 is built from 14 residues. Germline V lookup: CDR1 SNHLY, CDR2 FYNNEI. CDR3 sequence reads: CASSRQGRGYEQYF. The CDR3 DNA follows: TGTGCCAGCAGTCGCCAGGGGCGAGGCTACGAGCAGTACTTC.

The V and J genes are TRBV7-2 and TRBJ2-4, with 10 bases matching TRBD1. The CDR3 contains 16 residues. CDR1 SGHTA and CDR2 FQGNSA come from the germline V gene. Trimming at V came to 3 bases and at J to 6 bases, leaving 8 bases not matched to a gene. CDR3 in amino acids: CASSLAWDRGRNIQYF. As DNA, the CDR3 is TGTGCCAGCAGCTTGGCCTGGGACAGGGGTAGAAACATTCAGTACTTC.

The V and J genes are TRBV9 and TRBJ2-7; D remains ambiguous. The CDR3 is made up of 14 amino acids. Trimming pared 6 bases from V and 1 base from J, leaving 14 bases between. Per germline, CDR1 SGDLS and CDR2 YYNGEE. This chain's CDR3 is CASTPRWQSYEQYF. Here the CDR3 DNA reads TGTGCCAGCACACCAAGGTGGCAGTCCTACGAGCAGTACTTC.

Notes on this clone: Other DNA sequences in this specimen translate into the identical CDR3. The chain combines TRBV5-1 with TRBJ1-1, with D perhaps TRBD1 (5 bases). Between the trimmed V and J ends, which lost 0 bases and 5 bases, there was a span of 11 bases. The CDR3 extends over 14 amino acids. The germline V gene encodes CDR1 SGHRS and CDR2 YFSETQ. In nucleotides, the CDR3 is TGCGCCAGCAGCTTGGGCGGGGCAGGTACTGAAGCTTTCTTT. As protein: CASSLGGAGTEAFF.

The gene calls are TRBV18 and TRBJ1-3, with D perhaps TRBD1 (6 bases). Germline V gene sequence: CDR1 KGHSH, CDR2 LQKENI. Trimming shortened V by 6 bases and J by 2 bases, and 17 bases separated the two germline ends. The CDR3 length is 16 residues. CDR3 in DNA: TGTGCCAGCTCCCTAGGACAGCCGGGCACTGGAAACACCATATATTTT. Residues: CASSLGQPGTGNTIYF.

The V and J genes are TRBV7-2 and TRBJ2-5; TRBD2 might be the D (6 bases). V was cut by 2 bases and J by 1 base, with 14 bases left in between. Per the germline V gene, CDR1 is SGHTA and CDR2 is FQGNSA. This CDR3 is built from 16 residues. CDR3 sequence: CASSLWGSGVQETQYF. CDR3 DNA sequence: TGTGCCAGCAGCTTATGGGGTAGCGGAGTCCAAGAGACCCAGTACTTC.

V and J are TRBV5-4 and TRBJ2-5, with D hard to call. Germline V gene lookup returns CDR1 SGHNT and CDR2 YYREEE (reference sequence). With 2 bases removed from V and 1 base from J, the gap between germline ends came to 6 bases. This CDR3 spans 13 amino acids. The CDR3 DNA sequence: TGTGCCAGCAGCTTATTAGCCCAAGAGACCCAGTACTTC. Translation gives CASSLLAQETQYF.

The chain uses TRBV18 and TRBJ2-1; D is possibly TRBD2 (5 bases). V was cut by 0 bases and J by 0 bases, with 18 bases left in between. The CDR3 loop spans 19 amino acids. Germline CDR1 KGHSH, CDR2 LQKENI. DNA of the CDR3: TGTGCCAGCTCACCACCGCCGGGGAAGGTCACAAGCTCCTACAATGAGCAGTTCTTC. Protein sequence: CASSPPPGKVTSSYNEQFF.

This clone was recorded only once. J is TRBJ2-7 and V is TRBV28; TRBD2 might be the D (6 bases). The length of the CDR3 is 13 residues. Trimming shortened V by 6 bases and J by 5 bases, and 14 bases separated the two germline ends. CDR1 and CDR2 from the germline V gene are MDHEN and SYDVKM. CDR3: CASRTPGLNEQYF. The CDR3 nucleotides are TGTGCCAGCAGGACCCCGGGACTGAACGAGCAGTACTTC.

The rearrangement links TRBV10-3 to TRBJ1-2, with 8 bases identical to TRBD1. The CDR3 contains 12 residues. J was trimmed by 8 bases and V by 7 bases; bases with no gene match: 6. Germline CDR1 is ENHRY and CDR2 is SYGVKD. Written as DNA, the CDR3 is TGTGCCATCATTGGACAGGGTATCGGCTACACCTTC. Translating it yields CAIIGQGIGYTF.

The CDR3 sequence is CASSSPDRVIYEQYF. The CDR3 nucleotides read TGTGCCAGCAGCTCGCCGGACAGGGTAATCTACGAGCAGTACTTC. V and J are TRBV7-9 and TRBJ2-7, with 8 bases that match TRBD1. This CDR3 has 15 amino acids. CDR1 and CDR2 (germline): SEHNR, FQNEAQ (reference sequence). The J segment lost 3 bases and the V segment lost 4 bases, leaving 8 bases of the junction unmatched.

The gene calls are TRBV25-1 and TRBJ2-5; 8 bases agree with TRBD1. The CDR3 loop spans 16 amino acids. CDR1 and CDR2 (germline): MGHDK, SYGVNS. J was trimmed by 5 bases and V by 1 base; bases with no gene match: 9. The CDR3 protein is CASSESLAGGLETQYF. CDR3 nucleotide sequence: TGTGCCAGCAGTGAATCGTTGGCAGGGGGCCTGGAGACCCAGTACTTC.

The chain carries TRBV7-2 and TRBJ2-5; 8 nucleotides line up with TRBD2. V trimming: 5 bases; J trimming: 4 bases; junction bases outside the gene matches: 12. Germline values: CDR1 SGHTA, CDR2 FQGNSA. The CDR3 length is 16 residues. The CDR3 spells CASSRMGLGQPETQYF. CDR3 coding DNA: TGTGCCAGCAGCCGTATGGGACTAGGGCAGCCAGAGACCCAGTACTTC.